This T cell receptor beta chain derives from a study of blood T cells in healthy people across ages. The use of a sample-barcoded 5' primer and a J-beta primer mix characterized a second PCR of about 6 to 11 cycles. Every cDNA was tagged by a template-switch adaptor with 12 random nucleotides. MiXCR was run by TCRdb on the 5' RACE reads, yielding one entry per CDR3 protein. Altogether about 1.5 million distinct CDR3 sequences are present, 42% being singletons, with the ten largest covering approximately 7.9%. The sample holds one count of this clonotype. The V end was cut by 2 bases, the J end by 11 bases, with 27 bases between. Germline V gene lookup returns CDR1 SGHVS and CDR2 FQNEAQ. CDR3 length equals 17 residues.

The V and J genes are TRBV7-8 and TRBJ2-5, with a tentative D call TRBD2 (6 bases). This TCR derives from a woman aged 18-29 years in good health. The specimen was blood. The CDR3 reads CASSLRLSGLAYNEQYF. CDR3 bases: TGTGCCAGCAGCTTAAGACTTTCGGGACTTGCCTACAATGAGCAGTACTTC.